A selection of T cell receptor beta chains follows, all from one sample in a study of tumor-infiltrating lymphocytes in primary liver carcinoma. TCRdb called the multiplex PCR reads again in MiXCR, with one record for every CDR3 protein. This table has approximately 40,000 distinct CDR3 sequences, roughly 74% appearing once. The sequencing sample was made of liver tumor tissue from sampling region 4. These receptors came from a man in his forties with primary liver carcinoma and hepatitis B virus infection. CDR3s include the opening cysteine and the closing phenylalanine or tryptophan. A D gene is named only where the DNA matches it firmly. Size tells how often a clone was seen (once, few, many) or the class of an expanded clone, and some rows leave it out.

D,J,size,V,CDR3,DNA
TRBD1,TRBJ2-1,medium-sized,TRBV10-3,CAISQGGYEQFF,TGTGCCATCAGCCAAGGGGGCTATGAGCAGTTCTTC
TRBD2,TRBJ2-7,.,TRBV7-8,CTSSITSAYEQYF,TGTACCAGCAGCATTACTAGCGCATACGAGCAGTACTTC
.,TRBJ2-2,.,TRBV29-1,CRGTQGSGDLFF,TGTAGAGGTACCCAGGGGTCCGGGGATCTGTTTTTT
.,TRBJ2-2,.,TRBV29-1,CSVGTSAANTGELSF,TGCAGCGTTGGGACCAGCGCGGCGAACACTGGGGAGCTGTCTTTT
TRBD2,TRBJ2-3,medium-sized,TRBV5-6,CASSDSGRTDTQYF,TGTGCCAGCAGCGATAGCGGGAGAACAGATACGCAGTATTTT
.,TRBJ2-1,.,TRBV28,CASRGGGGINEQFF,TGTGCGAGCCGAGGCGGAGGGGGAATTAATGAGCAGTTCTTC
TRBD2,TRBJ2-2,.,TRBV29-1,CSVGTSVVNTGELFF,TGCAGCGTTGGGACTAGTGTGGTGAACACCGGGGAGCTGTTTTTT
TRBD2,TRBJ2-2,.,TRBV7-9,CASSSPGLAGVPWELSF,TGTGCCAGCAGCTCACCCGGACTAGCGGGAGTGCCCTGGGAGCTGTCTTTT
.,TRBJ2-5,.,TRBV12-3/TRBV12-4,CGSLGTTSRTQYF,TGTGGCAGTTTAGGAACCACCTCTCGGACCCAGTACTTC
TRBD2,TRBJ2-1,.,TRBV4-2,CASGQDLGASGNEQFF,TGTGCTAGCGGCCAAGATCTGGGGGCTAGCGGGAATGAGCAGTTCTTC
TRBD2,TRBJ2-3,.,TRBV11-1,CASSPSPSGKASTQYF,TGTGCCAGCAGCCCCTCCCCTAGCGGGAAGGCGTCTACGCAGTATTTT
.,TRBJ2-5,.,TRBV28,CASRATEQETQYF,TGTGCCAGCAGAGCGACAGAACAAGAGACACAGTACTTC
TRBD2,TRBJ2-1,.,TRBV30,CARSWASGVRGQFF,TGTGCCAGGAGTTGGGCTAGCGGGGTCCGGGGACAGTTCTTC
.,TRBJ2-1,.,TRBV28,CARCLVVASGNEQFF,TGTGCCCGCTGTTTAGTTGTGGCATCTGGGAATGAGCAGTTCTTC
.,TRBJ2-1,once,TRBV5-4,CASSLDGGGYNEQFF,TGTGCCAGCAGTCTCGACGGGGGCGGTTACAATGAGCAGTTCTTC
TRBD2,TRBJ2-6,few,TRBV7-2,CASSLAWGGSGANVLTF,TGTGCCAGCAGCTTAGCTTGGGGGGGCTCTGGGGCCAACGTCCTGACTTTC
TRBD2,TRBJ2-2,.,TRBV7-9,CASSSPGLAGVSGELFF,TGTGCTAGCAGCTCACCCGGACTAGCGGGAGTGTCCGGGGAGCTGTTTTTT
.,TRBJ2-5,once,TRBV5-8,CTGLGQNQETQYF,TGTACCGGTTTAGGGCAGAACCAAGAGACTCAGTACTTC
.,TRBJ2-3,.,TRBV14,CASNQDGEDTQYF,TGTGCCAGCAACCAAGACGGCGAAGATACACAGTATTTT
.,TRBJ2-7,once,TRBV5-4,CASNEGPGAENTYEQYF,TGTGCCAGCAACGAGGGGCCGGGAGCTGAAAACACCTACGAGCAGTACTTC
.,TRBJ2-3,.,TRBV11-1,CARSLPRKSTDTQYF,TGTGCCAGAAGTTTGCCGAGGAAGAGCACAGATACACAGTATTTT
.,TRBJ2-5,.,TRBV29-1,CSVRANGSCAETQYF,TGCAGCGTTCGGGCTAACGGGAGTTGTGCAGAGACCCAGTACTTC
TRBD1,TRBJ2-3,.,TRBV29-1,CSVGAKGATQSF,TGCAGCGTTGGTGCCAAGGGGGCTACACAGAGTTTT
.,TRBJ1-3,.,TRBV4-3,CASSQEEHRNAIYF,TGCGCCAGCAGCCAAGAGGAGCATAGAAACGCCATATATTTT
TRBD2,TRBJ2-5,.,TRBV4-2,CASSQASSGSQETQYF,TGTGCCAGCAGCCAAGCGTCTAGCGGGTCCCAAGAGACTCAGTACTTC
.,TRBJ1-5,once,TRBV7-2,CASSLVQNQPRHF,TGTGCCAGCAGCTTAGTTCAGAATCAGCCCCGGCATTTT
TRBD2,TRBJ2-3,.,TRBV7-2,CASSLAGGGDTQYF,TGTGCTAGCAGCTTAGCGGGTGGCGGAGATACGCAGTATTTT
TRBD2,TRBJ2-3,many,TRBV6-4,CASSDSTSGSTGTQYF,TGTGCCAGCAGTGACTCGACTAGCGGGAGCACAGGTACGCAGTATTTT
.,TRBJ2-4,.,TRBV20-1,CSARDEAKNIQYF,TGCAGTGCTAGAGACGAAGCCAAAAACATTCAGTACTTC